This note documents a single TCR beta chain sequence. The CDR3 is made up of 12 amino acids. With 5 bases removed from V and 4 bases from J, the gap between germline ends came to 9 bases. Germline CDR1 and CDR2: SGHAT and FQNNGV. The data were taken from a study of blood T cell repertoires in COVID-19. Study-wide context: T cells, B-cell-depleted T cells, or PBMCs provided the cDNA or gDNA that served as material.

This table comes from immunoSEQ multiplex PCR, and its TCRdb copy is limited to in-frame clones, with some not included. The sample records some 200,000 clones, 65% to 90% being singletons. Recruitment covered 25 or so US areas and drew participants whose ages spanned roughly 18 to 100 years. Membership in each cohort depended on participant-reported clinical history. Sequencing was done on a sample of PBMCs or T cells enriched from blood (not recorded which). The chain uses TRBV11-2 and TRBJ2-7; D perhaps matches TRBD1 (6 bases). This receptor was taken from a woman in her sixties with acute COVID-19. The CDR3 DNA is TGTGCCAGCAGCCCTACAGGGTACGAGCAGTACTTC. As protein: CASSPTGYEQYF.